This T cell receptor (beta chain) was captured by sequencing in a study of PD-1 blockade in mismatch repair-deficient tumors. In the study overall: Patients had 12 mismatch repair-deficient cancer types and were previously treated and progressing.

Trimming left V 5 bases short and J 0 bases short, with 5 bases between. Looked up from germline, CDR1 is SNHLY and CDR2 is FYNNEI. The CDR3 extends over 14 amino acids. Every patient had mismatch repair deficiency by PCR or immunohistochemistry. TCR sequencing covered a few patients who responded to pembrolizumab. Measured with immunoSEQ multiplex PCR; TCRdb has only the in-frame clones, and not every one. The sample contains 120,000 or so clones, 86% of which appear only once. The material sequenced was peripheral blood, taken 44 weeks after starting pembrolizumab. The J gene is TRBJ2-6, the V gene TRBV2, with D unclear. This TCR derives from an adult with mismatch repair-deficient cancer. CDR3 loop: CASSQDSGANVLTF. The CDR3 DNA is TGTGCCAGCAGTCAGGACTCTGGGGCCAACGTCCTGACTTTC.